The 23 T cell receptor beta chains below all came from one sample that was sequenced in a study of T cell responses to AZD1222 COVID-19 vaccine. The data were produced by immunoSEQ multiplex PCR, yet TCRdb's version contains in-frame clones alone and is incomplete. The sample yields roughly 140,000 clones, roughly nine tenths seen once. The sample was peripheral blood, taken 28 days after the second AZD1222 dose. Every receptor here comes from an adult who received the AZD1222 COVID-19 vaccine.

This rearrangement joins TRBV2 to TRBJ1-1; D is undetermined. V lost 6 bases and J lost 0, with 8 bases in between. The CDR3 spans 13 residues. Germline lookup yields CDR1 SNHLY and CDR2 FYNNEI. The CDR3 is CASRATVNTEAFF. The DNA for the CDR3 is TGTGCCAGCAGAGCAACGGTGAACACTGAAGCTTTCTTT.

This clone was seen just once. This sequence joins TRBV5-5 and TRBJ1-2; 7 nucleotides align to TRBD1. V trimming: 3 bases; J trimming: 1 base; junction bases outside the gene matches: 6. CDR3 size: 15 residues. Per germline, CDR1 SGHKS and CDR2 YYEKEE (reference sequence). The chain's CDR3 is CASSSGTANNYGYTF. For the CDR3, the DNA is TGTGCCAGCAGCTCCGGGACAGCTAATAACTATGGCTACACCTTC.

The chain combines TRBV11-3 with TRBJ2-1; the match to TRBD2 covers 9 bases. The germline V gene encodes CDR1 SGHNT and CDR2 YENEEA. Losses at the gene ends were 5 bases for V and 10 bases for J; bases not matched to a gene: 15. This CDR3 is built from 16 residues. CDR3 residues: CASSPDGRGGIREQFF. Written as DNA, the CDR3 is TGTGCCAGCAGCCCAGACGGGCGGGGGGGCATAAGAGAGCAGTTCTTC.

The chain joins TRBV7-6 to TRBJ2-2; TRBD1 matches 7 bases. Unmatched junction bases numbered 20, after V lost 6 bases and J lost 7 bases. This CDR3 is 18 amino acids long. Germline CDR1 reads SGHVS; CDR2 reads FNYEAQ. The CDR3 here is CASSSTRRDSGRIGELFF. Written as DNA, the CDR3 is TGTGCCAGCAGTTCAACCCGCCGGGACAGCGGACGGATCGGGGAGCTGTTTTTT.

This chain's CDR3 is CASSLLGGGEQPQHF. In nucleotides, the CDR3 is TGTGCCAGCAGTCTCCTTGGGGGGGGCGAACAGCCCCAGCATTTT. V gene TRBV6-5 combines with J gene TRBJ1-5, with a tentative D call TRBD1 (6 bases). Germline CDR1 is MNHEY and CDR2 is SVGAGI. Trimming removed 5 bases at V and 7 bases at J, with 18 bases between. The CDR3 length is 15 residues.

This chain uses TRBV3-1 (or the pseudogene TRBV3-2) with TRBJ2-2; tentatively, D is TRBD2 (5 bases). CDR3 length equals 16 residues. Germline CDR1 reads LGHDT; CDR2 reads YNNKEL (reference sequence). V dropped 4 bases and J dropped 4 bases, with 16 bases sitting between them. CDR3 in DNA: TGTGCCAGCAGCCCGCCCAAGGGTCGGGGCACCGGGGAGCTGTTTTTT. Amino acid sequence: CASSPPKGRGTGELFF.

The CDR3 sequence: CASSPREGSTDTQYF. The CDR3 nucleotides read TGTGCCAGCAGCCCCCGAGAGGGGAGCACAGATACGCAGTATTTT. The chain carries TRBV7-9 and TRBJ2-3, with D perhaps assigned TRBD1 or TRBD2 (5 bases each). CDR1 is SEHNR and CDR2 is FQNEAQ in the germline V gene (reference sequence). This CDR3 has 15 residues. V dropped 5 bases and J dropped 0 bases, with 12 bases sitting between them.

The chain links TRBV5-6 to TRBJ1-2; the D is unclear. V shed 2 bases and J shed 5 bases, with 10 bases lying between them. Germline CDR1 and CDR2: SGHDT and YYEEEE. This CDR3 region has 13 residues. CDR3 loop: CASSLRAGYGYTF. DNA for the CDR3: TGTGCCAGCAGCTTAAGGGCGGGGTATGGCTACACCTTC.

Concerning this clone: An end of the junction does not agree with germline; a read error may underlie this. The chain joins TRBV29-1 to TRBJ1-1; D is possibly TRBD1 (5 bases). CDR3 length: 15 residues. Looked up from germline, CDR1 is SQVTM and CDR2 is ANQGSEA. The CDR3 DNA reads TGCAGCGTTGGGTATTCGGCAGGGAGTAGAACTGAAGTTTTCTTT. This translates into CSVGYSAGSRTEVFF.

The chain uses TRBV5-4 and TRBJ1-5; D call uncertain. Trimming took off 4 bases at V and 5 bases at J, with 10 bases between the two ends. The germline V gene encodes CDR1 SGHNT and CDR2 YYREEE (reference sequence). The CDR3 spans 13 residues. This CDR3 is CASSLNGDQPQHF. DNA for the CDR3: TGTGCCAGCAGCCTAAATGGCGATCAGCCCCAGCATTTT.

The chain combines TRBV28 with TRBJ2-3; a weak D match, TRBD2 (6 bases). Trimming removed 8 bases from V and 2 bases from J, with 20 bases in between. This CDR3 contains 16 residues. CDR1 is MDHEN, CDR2 SYDVKM, per germline. DNA of the CDR3: TGTGCCAGCGGCTACCTAGGGGCGGGACCCACAGATACGCAGTATTTT. It is translated as CASGYLGAGPTDTQYF.

The chain joins TRBV7-2 to TRBJ2-5; 7 nucleotides match TRBD2. V dropped 0 bases and J dropped 1; count of bases not matched to a gene: 2. CDR1 SGHTA and CDR2 FQGNSA come from the germline V gene. This CDR3 has 15 amino acids. Here the CDR3 reads CASSLAAGVQETQYF. The DNA for the CDR3 is TGTGCCAGCAGCTTAGCGGCGGGAGTCCAAGAGACCCAGTACTTC. Full variable domain (outside the CDR3, taken from reference TRBV7-2 and TRBJ2-5): GAGVSQSPSNKVTEKGKDVELRCDPISGHTALYWYRQSLGQGLEFLIYFQGNSAPDKSGLPSDRFSAERTGGSVSTLTIQRTQQEDSAVYLCASSLAAGVQETQYFGPGTRLLVL.

This clone has only one observation. This sequence joins TRBV30 and TRBJ2-1; the D gene is possibly TRBD1 (5 bases). Germline assignment: CDR1 GTSNPN and CDR2 SVGIG (reference sequence). The CDR3 totals 14 residues. The V and J ends lost 3 bases and 4 bases respectively, with 13 bases between them. This CDR3 is CAWSPPDSYNEQFF. DNA for the CDR3: TGTGCCTGGAGCCCACCCGACAGTTACAATGAGCAGTTCTTC.

The rearrangement uses TRBV7-9 and TRBJ2-5; the D is unclear. The V gene lost 1 base and the J gene lost 3 bases, with 6 bases spanning the gap. The CDR3 is made up of 13 amino acids. CDR1 is SEHNR and CDR2 is FQNEAQ in the germline V gene (reference sequence). The CDR3 is CASSLVEEETQYF. DNA of the CDR3: TGTGCCAGCAGCTTAGTTGAAGAAGAGACCCAGTACTTC.

The DNA for the CDR3 is TGTGCCAGCAGCCAAGAACAGAGCTCCTACAATGAGCAGTTCTTC. Translating gives CASSQEQSSYNEQFF. This chain links TRBV4-2 with TRBJ2-1; D not resolved. Germline V gives CDR1 LGHNA, CDR2 YNFKEQ. The CDR3 consists of 15 residues. Trimming left V 0 bases short and J 0 bases short, with 6 bases between.

CDR3 residues: CASSQDGEVREAFF. The CDR3 nucleotides read TGTGCCAGCAGCCAAGACGGGGAGGTAAGGGAAGCTTTCTTT. The V and J genes are TRBV4-2 and TRBJ1-1; D is uncertain. The ends were cut back, 0 bases at V and 8 bases at J, with 13 bases in the middle. Germline CDR1 reads LGHNA; CDR2 reads YNFKEQ. This CDR3 comprises 14 residues.

The chain employs TRBV6-4 and TRBJ1-2; no definite D call. Trimming cost V 1 base and J 7 bases, with 10 bases left between them. CDR1 and CDR2 from the germline V gene are MRHNA and SNTAGT. The CDR3 covers 13 residues. The CDR3 spells CASSDFNSVGYTF. The CDR3 nucleotides are TGTGCCAGCAGTGACTTCAACAGCGTTGGCTACACCTTC.

A single count supports this clone. V gene TRBV5-6 combines with J gene TRBJ1-2; D call uncertain. The germline gives CDR1 SGHDT, CDR2 YYEEEE. The CDR3 is 15 residues long. Trimming stripped 3 bases from V and 1 base from J, with 13 bases between. CDR3 nucleotides: TGTGCCAGCAGCTCGACTTTAGCTGTTAACTATGGCTACACCTTC. This codes for CASSSTLAVNYGYTF.

This chain joins TRBV27 and TRBJ1-6; the D is unclear. Between the trimmed V and J ends, which lost 2 bases and 10 bases, there was a span of 6 bases. CDR3 length equals 12 residues. From germline, CDR1 is MNHEY and CDR2 SMNVEV (reference sequence). This chain's CDR3 is CASSLKGSPLHF. CDR3 bases: TGTGCCAGCAGTTTAAAAGGATCACCCCTCCACTTT.

The V call is TRBV12-5, the J call TRBJ2-3; TRBD2 aligns across 10 bases. Germline V CDR1 and CDR2: LGHNT, FRNRAP. This CDR3 has 18 amino acids. V gave up 0 bases and J gave up 5 bases; unmatched junction bases: 11. The CDR3 protein is CASGLVRNSGGAVDTQYF. CDR3 DNA sequence: TGTGCTAGTGGTTTGGTACGGAACAGCGGGGGGGCCGTAGATACGCAGTATTTT.

The V and J genes are TRBV4-1 and TRBJ1-5; 11 nucleotides match TRBD1. Germline lookup yields CDR1 MGHRA and CDR2 YSYEKL. Trimming at V came to 1 base and at J to 5 bases, leaving 13 bases not matched to a gene. CDR3 length equals 19 residues. CDR3 region: CASSQALLFGQGADQPQHF. CDR3 DNA sequence: TGCGCCAGCAGCCAAGCCCTTCTCTTCGGACAGGGGGCTGATCAGCCCCAGCATTTT.

This chain joins TRBV6-5 and TRBJ2-7; D tentatively fits TRBD1 or TRBD2 (6 bases each). Between the trimmed V and J ends, which lost 6 bases and 5 bases, there was a span of 14 bases. The length of the CDR3 is 13 residues. CDR1 and CDR2 (germline): MNHEY, SVGAGI. CDR3 nucleotides: TGTGCCAGCAGCTCTGGGGGGCGCCACGAGCAGTACGTC. This sequence encodes CASSSGGRHEQYV.

The chain is built from TRBV18 and TRBJ1-1, with no clear D. V lost 4 bases and J 0 bases, leaving 6 bases between the germline ends. This CDR3 comprises 13 residues. Per germline, CDR1 KGHSH and CDR2 LQKENI. In nucleotides, the CDR3 is TGTGCCAGCTCACTAGATCTGAACACTGAAGCTTTCTTT. Translating it yields CASSLDLNTEAFF.